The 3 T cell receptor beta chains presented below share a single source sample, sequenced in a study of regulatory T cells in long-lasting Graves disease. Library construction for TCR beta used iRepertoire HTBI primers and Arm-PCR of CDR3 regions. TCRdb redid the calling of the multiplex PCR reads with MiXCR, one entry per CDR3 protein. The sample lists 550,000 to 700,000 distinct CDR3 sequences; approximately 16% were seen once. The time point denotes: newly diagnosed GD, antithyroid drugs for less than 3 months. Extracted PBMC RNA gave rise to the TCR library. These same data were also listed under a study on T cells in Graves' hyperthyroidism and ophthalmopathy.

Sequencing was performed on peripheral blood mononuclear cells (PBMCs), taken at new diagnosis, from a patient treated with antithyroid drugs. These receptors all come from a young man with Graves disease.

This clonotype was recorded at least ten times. The CDR3 nucleotides read TGCAGTGCTAGAGATCGGCAGGGAGGCGGTCAGCCCCAGCATTTT. It specifies CSARDRQGGGQPQHF. This chain uses TRBV20-1 with TRBJ1-5, with a possible D match to TRBD1 (5 bases). Trimming pared 0 bases from V and 6 bases from J, leaving 15 bases between. The germline gives CDR1 DFQATT, CDR2 SNEGSKA (reference sequence). CDR3 length: 15 amino acids.

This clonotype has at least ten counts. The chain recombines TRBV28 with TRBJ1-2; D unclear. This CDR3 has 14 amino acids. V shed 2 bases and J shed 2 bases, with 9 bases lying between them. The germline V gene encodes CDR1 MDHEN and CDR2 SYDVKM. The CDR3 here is CASSLQDLNYGYTF. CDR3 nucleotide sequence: TGTGCCAGCAGTTTACAGGACCTAAACTATGGCTACACCTTC.

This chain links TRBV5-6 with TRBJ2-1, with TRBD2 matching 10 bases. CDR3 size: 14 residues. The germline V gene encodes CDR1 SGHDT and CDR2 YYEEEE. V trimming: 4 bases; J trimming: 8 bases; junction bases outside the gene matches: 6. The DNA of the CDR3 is TGTGCCAGCAGCGTGGGACTAGCGATCGATGAGCAGTTCTTC. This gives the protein CASSVGLAIDEQFF.